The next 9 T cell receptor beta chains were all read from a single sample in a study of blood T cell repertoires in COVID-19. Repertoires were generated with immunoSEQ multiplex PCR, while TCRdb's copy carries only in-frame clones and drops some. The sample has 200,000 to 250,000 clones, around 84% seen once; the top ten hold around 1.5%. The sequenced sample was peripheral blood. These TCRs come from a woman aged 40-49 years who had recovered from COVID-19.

In DNA form, the CDR3 reads TGTGCCAGCAGTTTCTTAGCGGGGGAGCAGTACTTC. Protein: CASSFLAGEQYF. The genes are TRBV27 and TRBJ2-7, with 8 bases fitting TRBD2. The CDR3 extends over 12 amino acids. The V and J ends lost 3 bases and 7 bases, in that order; junction bases with no gene match: 2. CDR1 MNHEY and CDR2 SMNVEV come from the germline V gene (reference sequence).

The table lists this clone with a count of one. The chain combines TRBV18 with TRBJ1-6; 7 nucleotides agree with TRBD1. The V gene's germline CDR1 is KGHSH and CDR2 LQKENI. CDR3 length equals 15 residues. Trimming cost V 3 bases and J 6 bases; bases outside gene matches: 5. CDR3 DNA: TGTGCCAGCTCACCTGCGGGACAGCCTAATTCACCCCTCCACTTT. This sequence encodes CASSPAGQPNSPLHF.

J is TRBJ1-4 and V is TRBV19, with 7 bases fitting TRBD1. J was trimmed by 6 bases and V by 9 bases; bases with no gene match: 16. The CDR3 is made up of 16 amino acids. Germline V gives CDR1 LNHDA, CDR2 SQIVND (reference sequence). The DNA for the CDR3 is TGTGCCAGCGTCGCCTCTGGACAGGTGGGGGATGAAAAACTGTTTTTT. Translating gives CASVASGQVGDEKLFF.

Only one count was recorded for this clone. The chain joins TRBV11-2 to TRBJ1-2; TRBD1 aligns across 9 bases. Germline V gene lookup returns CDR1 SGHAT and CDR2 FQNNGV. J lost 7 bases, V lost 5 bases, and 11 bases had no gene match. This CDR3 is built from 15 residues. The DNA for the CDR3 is TGTGCCAGCAGCCCGCGGACAGGGGCAATGGGTGGCTACACCTTC. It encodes CASSPRTGAMGGYTF.

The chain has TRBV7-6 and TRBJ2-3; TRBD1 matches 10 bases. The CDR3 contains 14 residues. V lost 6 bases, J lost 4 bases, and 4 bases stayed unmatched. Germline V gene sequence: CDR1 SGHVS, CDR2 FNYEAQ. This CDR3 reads CASRKGQGADTQYF. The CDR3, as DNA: TGTGCCAGCAGAAAAGGACAGGGGGCAGATACGCAGTATTTT.

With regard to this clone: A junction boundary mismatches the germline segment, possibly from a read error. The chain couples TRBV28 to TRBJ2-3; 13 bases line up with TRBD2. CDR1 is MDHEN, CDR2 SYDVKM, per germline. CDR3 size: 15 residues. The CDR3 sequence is CVTSGGASSSDTQYF. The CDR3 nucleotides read TGCGTAACTAGCGGGGGGGCCAGTTCGTCAGATACGCAGTATTTT.

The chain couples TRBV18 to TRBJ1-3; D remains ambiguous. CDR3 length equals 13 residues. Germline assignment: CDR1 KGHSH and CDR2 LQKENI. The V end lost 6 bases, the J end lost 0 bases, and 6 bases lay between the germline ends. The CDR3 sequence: CASSGDSGNTIYF. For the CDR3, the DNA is TGTGCCAGCTCGGGCGACTCTGGAAACACCATATATTTT. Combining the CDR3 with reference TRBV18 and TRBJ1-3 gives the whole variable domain NAGVMQNPRHLVRRRGQEARLRCSPMKGHSHVYWYRQLPEEGLKFMVYLQKENIIDESGMPKERFSAEFPKEGPSILRIQQVVRGDSAAYFCASSGDSGNTIYFGEGSWLTVV.

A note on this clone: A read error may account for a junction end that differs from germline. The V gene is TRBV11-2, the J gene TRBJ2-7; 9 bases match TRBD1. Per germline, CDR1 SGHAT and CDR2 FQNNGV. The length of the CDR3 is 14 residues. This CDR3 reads CASTLQGANYEQYF. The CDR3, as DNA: TGTGCCAGCACCTTACAGGGGGCCAATTACGAGCAGTACTTC. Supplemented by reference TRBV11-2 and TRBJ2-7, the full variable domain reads EAGVAQSPRYKIIEKRQSVAFWCNPISGHATLYWYQQILGQGPKLLIQFQNNGVVDDSQLPKDRFSAERLKGVDSTLKIQPAKLEDSAVYLCASTLQGANYEQYFGPGTRLTVT.

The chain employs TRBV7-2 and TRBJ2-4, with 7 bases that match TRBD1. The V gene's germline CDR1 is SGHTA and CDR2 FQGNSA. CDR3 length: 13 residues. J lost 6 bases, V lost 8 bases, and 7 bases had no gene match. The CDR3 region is CASGSRDRNIQYF. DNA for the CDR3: TGTGCCAGCGGATCAAGGGACAGAAACATTCAGTACTTC. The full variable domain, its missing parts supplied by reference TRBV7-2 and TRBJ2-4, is GAGVSQSPSNKVTEKGKDVELRCDPISGHTALYWYRQSLGQGLEFLIYFQGNSAPDKSGLPSDRFSAERTGGSVSTLTIQRTQQEDSAVYLCASGSRDRNIQYFGAGTRLSVL.